This T cell receptor beta chain was sequenced in a study of T-cell reconstitution after alpha-beta-depleted transplantation in children. This clonotype appeared a few times. J lost 4 bases, V lost 4 bases, and 12 bases had no gene match. There are 17 residues in the CDR3. Germline CDR1 reads KGHDR; CDR2 reads SFDVKD. Using unique molecular identifiers, the investigators prepared the TCRbeta library. MiXCR, applied by TCRdb to the PCR reads, yields one record per CDR3 protein. There are about 610,000 distinct CDR3 sequences in the sample; about 10% occur only once, and less than 5% lies in the top ten.

This receptor was identified in a human donor who donated a stem cell graft to a child with acute myeloid leukemia. The input for sequencing was PBMCs from the stem cell graft donor, taken from the stem cell graft. This rearrangement joins TRBV24-1 to TRBJ1-5, with 7 nucleotides matching TRBD1. CDR3 DNA sequence: TGTGCCACCAGTGACTCTAGGACTCCAGGGGGGAATCAGCCCCAGCATTTT. Translation gives CATSDSRTPGGNQPQHF.